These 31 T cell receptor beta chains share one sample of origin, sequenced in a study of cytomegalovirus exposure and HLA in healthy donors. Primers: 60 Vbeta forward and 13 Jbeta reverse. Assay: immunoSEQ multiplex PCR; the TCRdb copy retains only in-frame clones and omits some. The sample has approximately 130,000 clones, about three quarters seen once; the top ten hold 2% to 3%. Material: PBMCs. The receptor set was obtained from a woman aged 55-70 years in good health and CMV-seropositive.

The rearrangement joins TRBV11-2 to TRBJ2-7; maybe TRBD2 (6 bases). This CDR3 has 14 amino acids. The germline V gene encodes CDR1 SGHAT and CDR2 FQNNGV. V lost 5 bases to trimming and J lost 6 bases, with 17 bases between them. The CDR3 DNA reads TGTGCCAGCAGCCCGGCGGGGTCATTGGTCGAGCAGTACTTC. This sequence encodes CASSPAGSLVEQYF.

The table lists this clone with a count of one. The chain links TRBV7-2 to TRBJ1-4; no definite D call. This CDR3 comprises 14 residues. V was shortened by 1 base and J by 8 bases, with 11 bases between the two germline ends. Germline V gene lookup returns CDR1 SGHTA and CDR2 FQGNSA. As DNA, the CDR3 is TGTGCCAGCAGCTTAGTGTGGGGAGAAGAAAAACTGTTTTTT. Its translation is CASSLVWGEEKLFF. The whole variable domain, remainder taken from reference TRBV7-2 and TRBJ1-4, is GAGVSQSPSNKVTEKGKDVELRCDPISGHTALYWYRQSLGQGLEFLIYFQGNSAPDKSGLPSDRFSAERTGGSVSTLTIQRTQQEDSAVYLCASSLVWGEEKLFFGSGTQLSVL.

CDR3 protein: CASPNVGGTEAFF. For the CDR3, the DNA is TGTGCCAGCCCGAATGTGGGGGGCACTGAAGCTTTCTTT. The chain couples TRBV5-8 to TRBJ1-1; tentative D call: TRBD1 (5 bases). This CDR3 contains 13 residues. Germline CDR1 SGHTS, CDR2 YDEGEE. The V end was cut by 7 bases, the J end by 4 bases, with 14 bases between.

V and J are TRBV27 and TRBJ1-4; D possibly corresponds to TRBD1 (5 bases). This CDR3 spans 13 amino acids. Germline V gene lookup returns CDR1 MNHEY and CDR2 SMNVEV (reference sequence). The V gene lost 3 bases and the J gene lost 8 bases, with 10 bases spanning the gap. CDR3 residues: CASSFAGKEKLFF. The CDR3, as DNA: TGTGCCAGCAGTTTTGCAGGGAAAGAAAAACTGTTTTTT.

The CDR3 region is CATSSLGQGASEQFF. CDR3 coding DNA: TGTGCCACCAGCAGTCTGGGACAGGGGGCCAGTGAGCAGTTCTTC. The chain joins TRBV15 to TRBJ2-1, with 12 bases that match TRBD1. V shed 3 bases, J shed 9 bases, and the junction held 6 bases outside the gene matches. Germline CDR1 is LNHNV and CDR2 is YYDKDF (reference sequence). The CDR3 length is 15 residues.

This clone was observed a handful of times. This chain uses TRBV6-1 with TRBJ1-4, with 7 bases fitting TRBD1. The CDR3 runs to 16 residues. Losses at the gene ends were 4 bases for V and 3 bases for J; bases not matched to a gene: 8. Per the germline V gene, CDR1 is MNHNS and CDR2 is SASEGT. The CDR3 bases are TGTGCCAGCAGTGGGTTGGACAGGATCGCTAATGAAAAACTGTTTTTT. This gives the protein CASSGLDRIANEKLFF.

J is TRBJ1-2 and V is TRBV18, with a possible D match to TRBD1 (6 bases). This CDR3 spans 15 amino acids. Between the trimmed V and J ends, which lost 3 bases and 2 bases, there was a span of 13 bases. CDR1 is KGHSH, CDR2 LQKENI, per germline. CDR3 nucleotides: TGTGCCAGCTCACCTACTTCGGACAGCAACTATGGCTACACCTTC. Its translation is CASSPTSDSNYGYTF. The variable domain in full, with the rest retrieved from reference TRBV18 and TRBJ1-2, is NAGVMQNPRHLVRRRGQEARLRCSPMKGHSHVYWYRQLPEEGLKFMVYLQKENIIDESGMPKERFSAEFPKEGPSILRIQQVVRGDSAAYFCASSPTSDSNYGYTFGSGTRLTVV.

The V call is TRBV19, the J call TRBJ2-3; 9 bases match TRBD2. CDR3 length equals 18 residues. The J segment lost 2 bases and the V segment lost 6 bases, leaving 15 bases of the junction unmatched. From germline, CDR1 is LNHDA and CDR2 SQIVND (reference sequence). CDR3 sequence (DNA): TGTGCCAGTAGCAAATCCTCGGCAGCGGGGGGCCTCACAGATACGCAGTATTTT. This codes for CASSKSSAAGGLTDTQYF.

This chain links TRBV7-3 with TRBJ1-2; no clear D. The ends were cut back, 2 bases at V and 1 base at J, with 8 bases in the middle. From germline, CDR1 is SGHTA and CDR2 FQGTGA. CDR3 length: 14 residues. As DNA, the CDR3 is TGTGCCAGCAGCTTAGGCAGGTTTAACTATGGCTACACCTTC. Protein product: CASSLGRFNYGYTF.

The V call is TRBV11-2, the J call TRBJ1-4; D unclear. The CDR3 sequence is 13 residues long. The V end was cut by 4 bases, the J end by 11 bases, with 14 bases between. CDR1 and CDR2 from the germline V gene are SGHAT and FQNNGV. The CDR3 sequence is CASSSQGGEKLFF. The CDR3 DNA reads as TGTGCCAGCAGCTCCCAAGGCGGGGAGAAACTGTTTTTT.

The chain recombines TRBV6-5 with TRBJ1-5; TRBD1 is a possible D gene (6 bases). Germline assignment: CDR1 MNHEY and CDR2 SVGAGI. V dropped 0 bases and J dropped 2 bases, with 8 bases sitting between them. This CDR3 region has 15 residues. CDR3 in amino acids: CASSYSGQRNQPQHF. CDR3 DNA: TGTGCCAGCAGTTACTCTGGACAGCGCAATCAGCCCCAGCATTTT.

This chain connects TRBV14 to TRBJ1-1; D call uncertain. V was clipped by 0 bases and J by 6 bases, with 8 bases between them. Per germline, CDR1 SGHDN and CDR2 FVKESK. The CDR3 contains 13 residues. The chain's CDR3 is CASSQDYISEAFF. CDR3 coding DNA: TGTGCCAGCAGCCAAGATTACATCTCTGAAGCTTTCTTT.

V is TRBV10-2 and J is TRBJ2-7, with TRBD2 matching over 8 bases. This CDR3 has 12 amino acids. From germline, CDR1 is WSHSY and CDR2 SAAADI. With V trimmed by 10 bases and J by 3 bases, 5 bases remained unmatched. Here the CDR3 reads CATFSGVYEQYF. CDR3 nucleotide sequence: TGCGCCACTTTTAGCGGGGTCTACGAGCAGTACTTC.

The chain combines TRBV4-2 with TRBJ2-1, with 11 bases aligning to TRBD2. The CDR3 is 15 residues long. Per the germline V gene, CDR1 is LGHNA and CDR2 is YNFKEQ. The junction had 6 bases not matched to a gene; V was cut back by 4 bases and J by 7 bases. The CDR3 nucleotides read TGTGCCAGCAGCCCCGGTAGCGGGGGGGCTAATGAGCAGTTCTTC. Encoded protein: CASSPGSGGANEQFF.

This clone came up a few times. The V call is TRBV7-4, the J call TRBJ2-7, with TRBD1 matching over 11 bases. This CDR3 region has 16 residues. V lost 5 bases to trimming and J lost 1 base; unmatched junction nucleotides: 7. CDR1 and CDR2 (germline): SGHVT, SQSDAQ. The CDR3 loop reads CASSITDRGLSYEQYF. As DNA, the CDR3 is TGTGCCAGCAGCATAACGGACAGGGGGCTGTCCTACGAGCAGTACTTC.

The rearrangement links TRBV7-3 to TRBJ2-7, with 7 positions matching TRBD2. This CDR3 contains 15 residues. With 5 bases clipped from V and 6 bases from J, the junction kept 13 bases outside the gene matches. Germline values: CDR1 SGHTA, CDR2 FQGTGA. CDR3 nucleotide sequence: TGTGCCAGCAGCCGAGGCCAGCGGGGAGTGTCCGAGCAGTACTTC. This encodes CASSRGQRGVSEQYF.

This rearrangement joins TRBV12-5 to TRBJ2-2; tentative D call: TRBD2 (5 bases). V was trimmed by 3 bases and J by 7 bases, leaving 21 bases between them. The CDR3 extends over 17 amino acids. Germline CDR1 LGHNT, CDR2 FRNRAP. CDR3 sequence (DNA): TGTGCTAGTGGTTTCTTGGGCAGGCCGGGATGGGGCGGGGAGCTGTTTTTT. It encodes CASGFLGRPGWGGELFF.

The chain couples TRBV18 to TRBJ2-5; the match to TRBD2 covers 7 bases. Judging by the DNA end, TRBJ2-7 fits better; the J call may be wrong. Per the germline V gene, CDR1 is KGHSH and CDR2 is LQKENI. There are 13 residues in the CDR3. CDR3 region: CASGSSGQDEQYF. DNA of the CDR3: TGTGCCAGCGGGTCTAGCGGCCAGGACGAGCAGTACTTC.

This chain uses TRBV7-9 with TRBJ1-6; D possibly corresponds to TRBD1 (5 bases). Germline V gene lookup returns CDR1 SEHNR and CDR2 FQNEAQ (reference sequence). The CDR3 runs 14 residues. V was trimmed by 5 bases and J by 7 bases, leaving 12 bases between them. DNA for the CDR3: TGTGCCAGCAGCCTCGGGACTGTCAATTCACCCCTCCACTTT. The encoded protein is CASSLGTVNSPLHF.

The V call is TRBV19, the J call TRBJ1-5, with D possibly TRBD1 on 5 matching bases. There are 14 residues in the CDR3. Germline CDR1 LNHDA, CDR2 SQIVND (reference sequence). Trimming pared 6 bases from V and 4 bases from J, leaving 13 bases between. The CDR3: CASSPQQGNQPQHF. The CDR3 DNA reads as TGTGCCAGTAGCCCCCAGCAGGGTAATCAGCCCCAGCATTTT.

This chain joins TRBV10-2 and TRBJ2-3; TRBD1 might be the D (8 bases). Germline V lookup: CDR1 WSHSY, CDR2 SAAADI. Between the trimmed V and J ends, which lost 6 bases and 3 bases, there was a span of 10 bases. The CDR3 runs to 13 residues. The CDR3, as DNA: TGCGCCAGCAGACAGGGGGGGACAGATACGCAGTATTTT. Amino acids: CASRQGGTDTQYF.

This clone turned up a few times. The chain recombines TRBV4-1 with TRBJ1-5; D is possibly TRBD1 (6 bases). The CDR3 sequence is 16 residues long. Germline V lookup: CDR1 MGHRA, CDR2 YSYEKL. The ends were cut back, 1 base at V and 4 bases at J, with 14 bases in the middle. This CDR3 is CASSQAQGGLNQPQHF. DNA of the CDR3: TGCGCCAGCAGCCAAGCACAGGGTGGCCTAAATCAGCCCCAGCATTTT.

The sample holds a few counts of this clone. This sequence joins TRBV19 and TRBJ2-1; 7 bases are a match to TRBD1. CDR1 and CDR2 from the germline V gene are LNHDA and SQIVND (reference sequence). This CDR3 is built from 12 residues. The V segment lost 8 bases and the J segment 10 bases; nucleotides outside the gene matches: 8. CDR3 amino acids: CASGTGVVEQFF. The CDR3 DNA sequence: TGTGCCAGTGGAACAGGGGTCGTAGAGCAGTTCTTC. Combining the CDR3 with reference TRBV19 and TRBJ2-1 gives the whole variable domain DGGITQSPKYLFRKEGQNVTLSCEQNLNHDAMYWYRQDPGQGLRLIYYSQIVNDFQKGDIAEGYSVSREKKESFPLTVTSAQKNPTAFYLCASGTGVVEQFFGPGTRLTVL.

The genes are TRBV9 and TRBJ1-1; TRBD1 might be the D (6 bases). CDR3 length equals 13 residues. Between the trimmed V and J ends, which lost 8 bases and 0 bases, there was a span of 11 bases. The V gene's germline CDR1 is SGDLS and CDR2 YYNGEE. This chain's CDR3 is CASGTSMNTEAFF. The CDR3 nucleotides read TGTGCCAGTGGGACATCCATGAACACTGAAGCTTTCTTT.

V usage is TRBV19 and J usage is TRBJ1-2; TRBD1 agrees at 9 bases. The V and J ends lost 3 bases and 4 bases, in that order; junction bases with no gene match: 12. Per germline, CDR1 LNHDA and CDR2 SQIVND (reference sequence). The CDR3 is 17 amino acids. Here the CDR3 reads CASSIPTGGRGIYGYTF. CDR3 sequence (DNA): TGTGCCAGTAGTATCCCCACAGGGGGCAGAGGGATCTATGGCTACACCTTC.

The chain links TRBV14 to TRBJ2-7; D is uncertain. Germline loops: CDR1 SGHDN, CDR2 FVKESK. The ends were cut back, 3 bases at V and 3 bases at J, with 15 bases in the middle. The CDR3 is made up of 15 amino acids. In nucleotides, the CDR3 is TGTGCCAGCAGCCATCCTACAGCCGATTTCTACGAGCAGTACTTC. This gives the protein CASSHPTADFYEQYF.

CDR3 DNA sequence: TGTGCCAGCAGCGTAGGGGACCAAAGGGGGGGCGGCTACACCTTC. This gives the protein CASSVGDQRGGGYTF. This rearrangement joins TRBV9 to TRBJ1-2; possibly TRBD1 for D (6 bases). Trimming cost V 0 bases and J 8 bases, with 17 bases left between them. The CDR3 spans 15 residues. CDR1 and CDR2 (germline): SGDLS, YYNGEE.

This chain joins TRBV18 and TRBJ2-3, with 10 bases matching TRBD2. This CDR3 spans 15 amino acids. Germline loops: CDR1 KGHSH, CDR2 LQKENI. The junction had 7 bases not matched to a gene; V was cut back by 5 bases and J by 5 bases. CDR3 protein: CASSIQRGGQDTQYF. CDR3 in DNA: TGTGCCAGCTCAATCCAGCGGGGGGGCCAAGATACGCAGTATTTT.

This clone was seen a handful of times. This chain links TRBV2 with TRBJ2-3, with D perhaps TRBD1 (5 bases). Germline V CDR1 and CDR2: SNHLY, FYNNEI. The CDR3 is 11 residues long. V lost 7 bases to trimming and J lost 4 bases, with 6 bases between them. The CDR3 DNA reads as TGTGCCAGCACAGGGTCAGATACGCAGTATTTT. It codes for CASTGSDTQYF.

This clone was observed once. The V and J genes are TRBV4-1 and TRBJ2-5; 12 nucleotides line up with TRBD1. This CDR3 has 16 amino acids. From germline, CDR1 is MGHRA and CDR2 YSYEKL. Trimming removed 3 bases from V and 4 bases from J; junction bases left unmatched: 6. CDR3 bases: TGCGCCAGCAGCCAGGGCTGGGACAGGGGGCGAGAGACCCAGTACTTC. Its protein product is CASSQGWDRGRETQYF.

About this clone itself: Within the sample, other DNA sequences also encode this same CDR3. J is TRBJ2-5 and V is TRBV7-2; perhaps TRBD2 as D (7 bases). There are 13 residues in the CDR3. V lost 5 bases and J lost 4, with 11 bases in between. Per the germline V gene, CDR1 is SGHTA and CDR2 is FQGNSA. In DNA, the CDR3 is TGTGCCAGCAGCCCTAGGGGGGGAGAGACCCAGTACTTC. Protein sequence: CASSPRGGETQYF.